This is a list of T cell receptor beta chains from one sample in a study of response to subunit inactivated influenza vaccine. TCRdb redid the calling of the RT-PCR reads with MiXCR, one entry per CDR3 protein. Here the sample spans around 200,000 distinct CDR3 sequences, about 12% being singletons. In addition, the sample was reused for a study of T cells expressing NK-cell markers.

This material consisted of CD8+ T cells sorted from PBMCs, taken roughly 12 days after vaccination. These receptor sequences come from a man aged 45-60 years who received an inactivated influenza vaccine. The conserved cysteine and the conserved F or W are not part of the CDR3 here. Each record gives: V gene, CDR3 protein.

V gene: TRBV20-1; CDR3 protein: SARDGGDNTIY
V gene: TRBV4-3; CDR3 protein: ASSHSKGLGGELF
V gene: TRBV4-2; CDR3 protein: ASSQERLADLYEQY
V gene: TRBV11-2; CDR3 protein: ASSLYVGTGENEQY
V gene: TRBV2; CDR3 protein: ASSGDGYQETQY
V gene: TRBV29-1; CDR3 protein: SVEVTILPLVAGAPDTQY
V gene: TRBV12-3/TRBV12-4; CDR3 protein: ASSSDSPGSNQPQH
V gene: TRBV7-2; CDR3 protein: ASSLGDSFPYEQY
V gene: TRBV6-5; CDR3 protein: ASSYLGREVVDEQF
V gene: TRBV12-3/TRBV12-4; CDR3 protein: ASSPGTGGSYGYT
V gene: TRBV7-8; CDR3 protein: ASSLAGGMSEQF
V gene: TRBV6-2/TRBV6-3; CDR3 protein: ASSYTETGEQY
V gene: TRBV24-1; CDR3 protein: ATSTGTLAPDTQY
V gene: TRBV4-3; CDR3 protein: ASSQGTIYEQY
V gene: TRBV18; CDR3 protein: ASSPGEGTGSLDTQY
V gene: TRBV4-3; CDR3 protein: ASSHPGRGTGELF
V gene: TRBV19; CDR3 protein: ASSPGQGWGEQF
V gene: TRBV27; CDR3 protein: ASSFRAINQPQH
V gene: TRBV10-2; CDR3 protein: ASRDVLFGHEQY
V gene: TRBV29-1; CDR3 protein: SVGRSAGDGEQY
V gene: TRBV29-1; CDR3 protein: RVERELKNEQF
V gene: TRBV4-3; CDR3 protein: ASSQVDSGGAQY
V gene: TRBV6-1; CDR3 protein: ASLMPSPGEQY
V gene: TRBV12-3/TRBV12-4; CDR3 protein: ASSSGTYLPDGL
V gene: TRBV6-2/TRBV6-3; CDR3 protein: ASSYPAGNQETQY
V gene: TRBV27; CDR3 protein: ASSGEVWDEQF
V gene: TRBV28; CDR3 protein: ASSLSAGDNSPLH
V gene: TRBV5-1; CDR3 protein: ASSLYATGVGDEQF
V gene: TRBV6-2/TRBV6-3; CDR3 protein: ASSYGSSDQSYEQY
V gene: TRBV5-6; CDR3 protein: ASSSDDYGYT
V gene: TRBV12-3/TRBV12-4; CDR3 protein: ASSLGAGGYNEQF
V gene: TRBV20-1; CDR3 protein: SAITLGQGNQPQH
V gene: TRBV4-1; CDR3 protein: ASSQVSAPLSYEQY
V gene: TRBV11-2; CDR3 protein: ASSLGGLAKDEQF
V gene: TRBV7-8; CDR3 protein: ASAGPGNSPLH
V gene: TRBV20-1; CDR3 protein: SARTIDEQF
V gene: TRBV12-3/TRBV12-4; CDR3 protein: ASSDDRVLETQY